Shown below are 30 T cell receptor beta chains from a single sample sequenced in a study of blood T cells in healthy people across ages (dated by TCRdb to 2013 to 2016). Libraries were built with 5' RACE. For sequencing, an Illumina HiSeq 2500 was employed. A second roughly 6 to 12 cycle PCR used a sample-barcoded 5' primer and a J-beta primer mix. Using fastp at Q25 and MiXCR, TCRdb reprocessed the public reads and kept productive beta chains. Identical CDR3 protein sequences are pooled into one entry, listed with their most common genes and DNA. The sample data list around 1.5 million distinct CDR3 sequences, and about 32% of these were observed just once. Jointly, the top ten make up around 11% of the sample. The specimen was blood. These TCRs come from a woman aged 25 to 45 in good health.

The chain couples TRBV2 to TRBJ2-5; 7 bases line up with TRBD2. The CDR3 contains 18 residues. Germline assignment: CDR1 SNHLY and CDR2 FYNNEI. The V gene end was trimmed by 1 base and the J gene end by 1 base; junction bases not matched to a gene: 12. Here the CDR3 DNA reads TGTGCCAGCAGTGAAGATCCGGGGGTAGCGGGCCTCCAAGAGACCCAGTACTTC. Translation: CASSEDPGVAGLQETQYF.

This clonotype occurred a few times. The chain combines TRBV7-9 with TRBJ2-3, with no clear D. Per the germline V gene, CDR1 is SEHNR and CDR2 is FQNEAQ (reference sequence). This CDR3 has 15 residues. V was shortened by 3 bases and J by 8 bases, with 18 bases between the two germline ends. CDR3 sequence reads: CASSLMTIPGSTQYF. For the CDR3, the DNA is TGTGCCAGCAGCTTGATGACCATACCCGGGTCTACGCAGTATTTT.

The gene calls are TRBV28 and TRBJ1-2, with a possible D match to TRBD1 (5 bases). The CDR3 length is 14 residues. V was clipped by 5 bases and J by 3 bases, with 13 bases between them. Germline V gene lookup returns CDR1 MDHEN and CDR2 SYDVKM. CDR3 nucleotides: TGTGCCAGCAGTGATCGAGGCAGGGACTATGGCTACACCTTC. It translates to CASSDRGRDYGYTF.

In regard to this clonotype: The junction departs from the called germline gene at one end, perhaps through a read error. The chain couples TRBV5-1 to TRBJ2-1; TRBD1 aligns across 9 bases. Germline-derived CDR1 and CDR2 are SGHRS and YFSETQ. The CDR3 is made up of 16 amino acids. The CDR3 DNA follows: TGCGCCGGCAGTCAAAGAACAGGGGGCGTTGGCAATGAGCAGTTCTTC. This gives the protein CAGSQRTGGVGNEQFF.

The rearrangement joins TRBV20-1 to TRBJ1-1; D is uncertain. V was cut by 3 bases and J by 1 base, with 9 bases left in between. Germline V CDR1 and CDR2: DFQATT, SNEGSKA (reference sequence). CDR3 length equals 13 residues. The CDR3 coding sequence is TGCAGTGCTAGTCCGGCAGGGAACACTGAAGCTTTCTTT. Residues: CSASPAGNTEAFF.

This clonotype was observed a few times. V is TRBV29-1 and J is TRBJ2-1, with TRBD2 identical over 7 bases. Germline V gives CDR1 SQVTM, CDR2 ANQGSEA. The V and J ends lost 0 bases and 0 bases, in that order; junction bases with no gene match: 5. This CDR3 has 16 amino acids. This chain's CDR3 is CSVEDIGGSSYNEQFF. Written as DNA, the CDR3 is TGCAGCGTTGAAGATATTGGCGGGAGCTCCTACAATGAGCAGTTCTTC.

A word on this clonotype: A much more abundant neighbour one base away suggests this may be a read error. The chain carries TRBV27 and TRBJ2-4; possible D gene TRBD1, 6 bases. Matching the DNA end better, TRBJ2-7 makes the J call doubtful. The germline CDR1 and CDR2 sequences are MNHEY and SMNVEV (reference sequence). The CDR3 extends over 13 amino acids. The CDR3 loop reads CASRPGHTYEQYF. CDR3 DNA sequence: TGTGCCAGCAGGCCGGGACACACCTACGAGCAGTACTTC.

The chain is built from TRBV5-1 and TRBJ1-1; 7 nucleotides line up with TRBD1. Per germline, CDR1 SGHRS and CDR2 YFSETQ. The CDR3 is made up of 16 amino acids. The J segment lost 5 bases and the V segment lost 4 bases, leaving 14 bases of the junction unmatched. Here the CDR3 DNA reads TGCGCCAGCAGCGGCCAGGGGGTTGGGATAAGAACTGAAGCTTTCTTT. Its translation is CASSGQGVGIRTEAFF. The entire variable domain, with the rest obtained from reference TRBV5-1 and TRBJ1-1, is as follows: KAGVTQTPRYLIKTRGQQVTLSCSPISGHRSVSWYQQTPGQGLQFLFEYFSETQRNKGNFPGRFSGRQFSNSRSEMNVSTLELGDSALYLCASSGQGVGIRTEAFFGQGTRLTVV.

The table lists this clonotype with a few counts. The gene calls are TRBV28 and TRBJ2-1; D remains ambiguous. CDR1 and CDR2 (germline): MDHEN, SYDVKM. Trimming took 4 bases from V and 4 from J, leaving 8 bases between them. CDR3 length: 13 amino acids. The CDR3 region is CASSWSRYNEQFF. Here the CDR3 DNA reads TGTGCCAGCAGTTGGTCCCGATACAATGAGCAGTTCTTC.

The CDR3 here is CASSDLREQYF. The DNA for the CDR3 is TGTGCCAGCAGTGACCTACGCGAGCAGTACTTC. The rearrangement uses TRBV6-1 and TRBJ2-7, with D unclear. The V end was cut by 3 bases, the J end by 6 bases, with 6 bases between. Germline V CDR1 and CDR2: MNHNS, SASEGT. This CDR3 region has 11 residues.

This chain connects TRBV3-1 to TRBJ2-5; TRBD2 might be the D (6 bases). This CDR3 comprises 15 residues. Germline V CDR1 and CDR2: LGHDT, YNNKEL (reference sequence). The V gene lost 6 bases and the J gene lost 0 bases, with 14 bases spanning the gap. The CDR3 loop reads CASRTSGGYQETQYF. The CDR3 DNA is TGTGCCAGCAGGACGAGCGGAGGGTACCAAGAGACCCAGTACTTC.

This clonotype was seen a few times. The rearrangement uses TRBV4-1 and TRBJ2-2; D is unclear. From germline, CDR1 is MGHRA and CDR2 YSYEKL. This CDR3 has 15 residues. Trimming removed 1 base from V and 6 bases from J, with 12 bases in between. The CDR3 nucleotides are TGCGCCAGCAGCCAAGTACAGACAAATCCCGGGGAGCTGTTTTTT. Protein product: CASSQVQTNPGELFF.

This clonotype has more than one count but fewer than ten. The V and J genes are TRBV10-3 and TRBJ2-1; TRBD1 aligns across 12 bases. Trimming took 10 bases from V and 5 from J; bases not matched to a gene: 15. Germline V gives CDR1 ENHRY, CDR2 SYGVKD. This CDR3 has 17 residues. Written as DNA, the CDR3 is TGTGCCACCGGGACAGGGGGCTTGGGGATGGGGAACAATGAGCAGTTCTTC. Its translation: CATGTGGLGMGNNEQFF.

This clonotype was observed a handful of times. The chain uses TRBV7-3 and TRBJ1-4, with a tentative D call TRBD1 (5 bases). This CDR3 is built from 14 residues. The germline gives CDR1 SGHTA, CDR2 FQGTGA. Trimming took 2 bases from V and 6 from J, leaving 10 bases between them. Here the CDR3 DNA reads TGTGCCAGCAGCTTAGGGGGGGTGTATGAAAAACTGTTTTTT. This translates into CASSLGGVYEKLFF. The full variable domain, in which reference TRBV7-3 and TRBJ1-4 provide the parts outside the CDR3, is GAGVSQTPSNKVTEKGKYVELRCDPISGHTALYWYRQSLGQGPEFLIYFQGTGAADDSGLPNDRFFAVRPEGSVSTLKIQRTERGDSAVYLCASSLGGVYEKLFFGSGTQLSVL.

This clonotype was observed a handful of times. The chain links TRBV12-3 or TRBV12-4 to TRBJ1-6; 7 nucleotides match TRBD1. The CDR3 is 14 residues long. Trimming at V came to 6 bases and at J to 10 bases, leaving 9 bases not matched to a gene. The CDR3 loop reads CASSPTGFGSPLHF. DNA of the CDR3: TGTGCCAGCAGCCCGACAGGGTTCGGCTCACCCCTCCACTTT.

This clonotype has only a few counts. V is TRBV2 and J is TRBJ1-6; 9 bases align to TRBD1. V shed 6 bases, J shed 4 bases, and the junction held 10 bases outside the gene matches. CDR1 and CDR2 (germline): SNHLY, FYNNEI. This CDR3 has 17 amino acids. The CDR3 DNA reads as TGTGCCAGCAGCACTACCGGGACAGGGCTATATAATTCACCCCTCCACTTT. It is translated as CASSTTGTGLYNSPLHF.

This clonotype has more than one count but fewer than ten. The chain carries TRBV13 and TRBJ2-7; 7 nucleotides line up with TRBD1. This CDR3 is built from 14 residues. Trimming removed 6 bases from V and 5 bases from J; junction bases left unmatched: 10. Germline V CDR1 and CDR2: PRHDT, FYEKMQ (reference sequence). CDR3 sequence: CASRFRDRAHEQYF. As DNA, the CDR3 is TGTGCCAGCAGATTCCGAGACAGGGCCCACGAGCAGTACTTC.

The chain uses TRBV20-1 and TRBJ1-2; D is uncertain. The CDR3 consists of 14 residues. Trimming took 1 base from V and 4 from J, leaving 13 bases between them. The V gene's germline CDR1 is DFQATT and CDR2 SNEGSKA (reference sequence). The CDR3 DNA reads as TGCAGTGCTAGAGCCTTCTCGACGCGCTATGGCTACACCTTC. Amino acids: CSARAFSTRYGYTF.

In its sample, this clonotype was seen a few times. The V and J genes are TRBV12-3 or TRBV12-4 and TRBJ2-1; perhaps TRBD1 as D (6 bases). V was pared by 8 bases and J by 10 bases, with 18 bases between. The CDR3 sequence is 13 residues long. The CDR3 DNA is TGTGCCAGCTTGTTCGTGCAGGGGTCAGAGCAGTTCTTC. Translation gives CASLFVQGSEQFF.

This clonotype appeared a few times. The chain joins TRBV28 to TRBJ2-5; TRBD2 agrees at 13 bases. The end of the DNA is better explained by TRBJ2-7, so the J call may be wrong. CDR3 length: 15 amino acids. Germline V gene lookup returns CDR1 MDHEN and CDR2 SYDVKM. The CDR3 sequence: CASSSGLAGVSEQYF. The CDR3 nucleotides read TGTGCCAGCAGTTCAGGACTAGCGGGAGTGTCCGAGCAGTACTTC.

This sequence joins TRBV9 and TRBJ2-1; D not certain. This CDR3 has 14 amino acids. CDR1 and CDR2 (germline): SGDLS, YYNGEE. V was cut by 1 base and J by 8 bases, with 13 bases left in between. CDR3 bases: TGTGCCAGCAGCGTAAATTTCCCAGGCGATGAGCAGTTCTTC. Translated: CASSVNFPGDEQFF.

The rearrangement uses TRBV18 and TRBJ1-2; TRBD1 matches at 8 bases. Per the germline V gene, CDR1 is KGHSH and CDR2 is LQKENI. V lost 3 bases and J lost 6; bases outside the gene matches: 6. The CDR3 is made up of 14 amino acids. DNA for the CDR3: TGTGCCAGCTCACCGTCAGGGGGCACGGATGGCTACACCTTC. Translated, it gives CASSPSGGTDGYTF.

V usage is TRBV29-1 and J usage is TRBJ1-1; D possibly corresponds to TRBD1 (5 bases). Germline V gene lookup returns CDR1 SQVTM and CDR2 ANQGSEA. Trimming left V 7 bases short and J 3 bases short, with 15 bases between. The CDR3 has 13 amino acids. CDR3 loop: CSGRYRDDTEAFF. DNA for the CDR3: TGCAGCGGACGGTATAGGGACGACACTGAAGCTTTCTTT.

This clonotype came up a few times. The chain combines TRBV7-2 with TRBJ2-1; TRBD2 matches at 9 bases. The CDR3 covers 15 residues. J was trimmed by 4 bases and V by 7 bases; bases with no gene match: 8. Germline V gene sequence: CDR1 SGHTA, CDR2 FQGNSA. The DNA of the CDR3 is TGTGCCAGCACCCCCGCGGGAGGGTCATACAATGAGCAGTTCTTC. Protein: CASTPAGGSYNEQFF.

The V gene is TRBV7-2, the J gene TRBJ2-1, with 16 bases lining up with TRBD2. CDR1 is SGHTA, CDR2 FQGNSA, per germline. The CDR3 totals 17 residues. V gave up 5 bases and J gave up 7 bases; unmatched junction bases: 8. The CDR3 loop is CASSAPGLAGGLNEQFF. As DNA, the CDR3 is TGTGCCAGCAGCGCGCCGGGACTAGCGGGGGGGCTTAATGAGCAGTTCTTC.

This clonotype has a handful of counts. This rearrangement joins TRBV6-2 or TRBV6-3 to TRBJ2-1, with D perhaps TRBD1 (5 bases). V was cut by 8 bases and J by 8 bases, with 19 bases left in between. The CDR3 consists of 14 residues. CDR1 MNHEY and CDR2 SVGEGT come from the germline V gene. DNA for the CDR3: TGTGCCAGCGCCTGGGGCTACCGAGTCGATGAGCAGTTCTTC. Residues: CASAWGYRVDEQFF.

The chain links TRBV15 to TRBJ1-2; D not certain. The germline V and J ends were trimmed by 0 bases and 6 bases, with 17 bases remaining between them. This CDR3 contains 16 residues. Germline V gene lookup returns CDR1 LNHNV and CDR2 YYDKDF (reference sequence). The CDR3 coding sequence is TGTGCCACCAGCAGAGATAAGACGGCCCTAGTACATGGCTACACCTTC. As protein: CATSRDKTALVHGYTF. The entire variable domain, with the rest obtained from reference TRBV15 and TRBJ1-2, is as follows: DAMVIQNPRYQVTQFGKPVTLSCSQTLNHNVMYWYQQKSSQAPKLLFHYYDKDFNNEADTPDNFQSRRPNTSFCFLDIRSPGLGDTAMYLCATSRDKTALVHGYTFGSGTRLTVV.

The chain couples TRBV5-1 to TRBJ2-3, with TRBD1 matching 9 bases. V shed 0 bases, J shed 3 bases, and the junction held 5 bases outside the gene matches. CDR3 size: 16 residues. CDR1 is SGHRS, CDR2 YFSETQ, per germline. The CDR3 DNA follows: TGCGCCAGCAGCTTGGTGGGGACAGGGCATACAGATACGCAGTATTTT. It translates to CASSLVGTGHTDTQYF.

This clonotype was recorded only once. One junction end does not reproduce the germline sequence, and a read error may be involved. The V gene is TRBV3-1, the J gene TRBJ2-7; D call uncertain. Germline values: CDR1 LGHDT, CDR2 YNNKEL (reference sequence). The CDR3 is made up of 17 amino acids. The CDR3 DNA is TGTGCCGGCAGCCAAGCGCCGGAGTACACCGGATCCTACGAGCAGTACTTC. This gives the protein CAGSQAPEYTGSYEQYF.

The rearrangement joins TRBV25-1 to TRBJ2-3, with 7 bases identical to TRBD2. The CDR3 consists of 15 residues. The V and J ends lost 1 base and 3 bases, in that order; junction bases with no gene match: 4. CDR1 and CDR2 from the germline V gene are MGHDK and SYGVNS. CDR3 bases: TGTGCCAGCAGTGAATGGACTAGTCGGACAGATACGCAGTATTTT. Amino acids: CASSEWTSRTDTQYF.